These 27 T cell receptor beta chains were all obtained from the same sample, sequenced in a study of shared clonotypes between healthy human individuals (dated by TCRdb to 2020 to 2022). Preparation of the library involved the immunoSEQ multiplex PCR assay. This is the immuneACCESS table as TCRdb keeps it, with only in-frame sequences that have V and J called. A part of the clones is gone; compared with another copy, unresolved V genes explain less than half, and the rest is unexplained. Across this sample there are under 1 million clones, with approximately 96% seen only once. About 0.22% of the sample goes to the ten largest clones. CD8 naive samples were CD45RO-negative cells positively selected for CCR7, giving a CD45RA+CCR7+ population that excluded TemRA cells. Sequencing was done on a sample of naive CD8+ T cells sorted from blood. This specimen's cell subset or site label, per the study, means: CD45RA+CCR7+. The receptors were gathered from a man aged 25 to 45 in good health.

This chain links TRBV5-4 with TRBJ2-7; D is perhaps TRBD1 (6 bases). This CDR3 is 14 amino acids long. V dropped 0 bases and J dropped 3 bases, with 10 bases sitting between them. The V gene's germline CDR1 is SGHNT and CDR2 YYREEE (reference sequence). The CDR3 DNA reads TGTGCCAGCAGCTTGGGGGACAATCGCTACGAGCAGTACTTC. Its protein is CASSLGDNRYEQYF.

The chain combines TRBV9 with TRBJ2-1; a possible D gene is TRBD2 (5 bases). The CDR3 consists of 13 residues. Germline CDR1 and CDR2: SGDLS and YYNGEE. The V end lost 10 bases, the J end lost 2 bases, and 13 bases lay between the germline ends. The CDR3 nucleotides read TGTGCCTCCGGGGAGTCCGCCTACAATGAGCAGTTCTTC. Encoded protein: CASGESAYNEQFF.

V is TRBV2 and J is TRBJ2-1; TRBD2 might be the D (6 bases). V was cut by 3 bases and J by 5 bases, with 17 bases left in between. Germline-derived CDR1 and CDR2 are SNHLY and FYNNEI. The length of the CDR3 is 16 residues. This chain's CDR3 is CASSDPGLPFNNEQFF. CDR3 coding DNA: TGTGCCAGCAGTGACCCGGGACTCCCATTTAACAATGAGCAGTTCTTC.

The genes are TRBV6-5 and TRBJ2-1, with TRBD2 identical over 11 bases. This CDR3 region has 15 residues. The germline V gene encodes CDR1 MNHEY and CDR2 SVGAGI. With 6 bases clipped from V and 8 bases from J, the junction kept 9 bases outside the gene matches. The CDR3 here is CASSSLAGVTDEQFF. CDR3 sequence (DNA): TGTGCCAGCAGCTCACTAGCGGGAGTTACGGATGAGCAGTTCTTC.

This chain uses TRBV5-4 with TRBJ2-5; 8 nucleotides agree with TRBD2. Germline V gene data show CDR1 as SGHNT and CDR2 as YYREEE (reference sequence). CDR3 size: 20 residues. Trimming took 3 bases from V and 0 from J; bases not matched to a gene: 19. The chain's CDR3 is CASSSQESSGLLRYQETQYF. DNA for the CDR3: TGTGCCAGCAGCTCGCAGGAGTCTAGCGGGCTTCTACGGTACCAAGAGACCCAGTACTTC.

CDR3 loop: CASSILGGSYNEQFF. In DNA, the CDR3 is TGCGCCAGCAGCATTCTAGGGGGATCCTACAATGAGCAGTTCTTC. The V call is TRBV5-1, the J call TRBJ2-1; tentative D call: TRBD1 (6 bases). The germline V gene encodes CDR1 SGHRS and CDR2 YFSETQ. The ends were cut back, 4 bases at V and 1 base at J, with 12 bases in the middle. This CDR3 spans 15 amino acids.

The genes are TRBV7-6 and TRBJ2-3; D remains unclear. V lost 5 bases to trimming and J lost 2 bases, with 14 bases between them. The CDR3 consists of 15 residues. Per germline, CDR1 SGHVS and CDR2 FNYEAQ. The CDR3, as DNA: TGTGCCAGCAGCGAGATAGCAGAGAACACAGATACGCAGTATTTT. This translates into CASSEIAENTDTQYF.

CDR3 residues: CASGWDLQETQYF. As DNA, the CDR3 is TGTGCCAGCGGATGGGACCTCCAAGAGACCCAGTACTTC. The rearrangement links TRBV28 to TRBJ2-5; D is perhaps TRBD1 or TRBD2 (5 bases each). Germline loops: CDR1 MDHEN, CDR2 SYDVKM. This CDR3 is 13 amino acids long. Between the trimmed V and J ends, which lost 8 bases and 1 base, there was a span of 11 bases.

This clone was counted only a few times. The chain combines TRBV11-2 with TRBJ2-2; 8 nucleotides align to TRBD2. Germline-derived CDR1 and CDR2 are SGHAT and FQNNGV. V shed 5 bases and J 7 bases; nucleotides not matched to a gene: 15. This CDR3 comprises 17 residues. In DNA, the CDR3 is TGTGCCAGCAGCCCAGAATCTAGCGGGCTGGGGGGCGGGGAGCTGTTTTTT. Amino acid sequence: CASSPESSGLGGGELFF.

In nucleotides, the CDR3 is TGCGCCAGCAGAGGGGGTGATGGCTACACCTTC. Translating it yields CASRGGDGYTF. The chain carries TRBV10-2 and TRBJ1-2; perhaps TRBD1 as D (6 bases). Trimming stripped 6 bases from V and 6 bases from J, with 8 bases between. This CDR3 has 11 amino acids. Germline assignment: CDR1 WSHSY and CDR2 SAAADI.

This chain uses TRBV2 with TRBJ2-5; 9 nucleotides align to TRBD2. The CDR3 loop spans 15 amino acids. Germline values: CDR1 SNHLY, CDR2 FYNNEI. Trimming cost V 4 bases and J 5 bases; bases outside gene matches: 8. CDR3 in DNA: TGTGCCAGCAGTGCGGGTAGCGGGAGTTTGGAGACCCAGTACTTC. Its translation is CASSAGSGSLETQYF.

CDR3 region: CASSPGQVSNQPQHF. CDR3 DNA: TGCGCCAGCAGCCCCGGACAGGTTAGCAATCAGCCCCAGCATTTT. The V call is TRBV4-1, the J call TRBJ1-5, with TRBD1 matching 7 bases. Per the germline V gene, CDR1 is MGHRA and CDR2 is YSYEKL. The CDR3 covers 15 residues. Trimming cost V 4 bases and J 0 bases; bases outside gene matches: 3.

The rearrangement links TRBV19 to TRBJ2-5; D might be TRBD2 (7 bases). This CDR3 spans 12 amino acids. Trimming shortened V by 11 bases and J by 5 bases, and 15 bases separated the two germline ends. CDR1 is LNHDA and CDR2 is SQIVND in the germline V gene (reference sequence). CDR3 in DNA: TGTGCCGTCGAGGGGGAGGGGGAGACCCAGTACTTC. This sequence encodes CAVEGEGETQYF.

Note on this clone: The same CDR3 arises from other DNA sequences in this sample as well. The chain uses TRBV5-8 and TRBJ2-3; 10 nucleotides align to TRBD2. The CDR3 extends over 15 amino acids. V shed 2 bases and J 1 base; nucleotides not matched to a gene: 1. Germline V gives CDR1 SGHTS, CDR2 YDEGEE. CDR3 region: CASSFGTSGTDTQYF. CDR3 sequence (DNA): TGTGCCAGCAGCTTCGGGACTAGCGGCACAGATACGCAGTATTTT.

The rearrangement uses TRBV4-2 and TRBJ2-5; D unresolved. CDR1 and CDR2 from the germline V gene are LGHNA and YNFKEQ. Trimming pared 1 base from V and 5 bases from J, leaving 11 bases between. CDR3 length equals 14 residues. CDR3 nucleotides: TGTGCCAGCAGCCAAGTTCTCGGTTGGGAGACCCAGTACTTC. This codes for CASSQVLGWETQYF.

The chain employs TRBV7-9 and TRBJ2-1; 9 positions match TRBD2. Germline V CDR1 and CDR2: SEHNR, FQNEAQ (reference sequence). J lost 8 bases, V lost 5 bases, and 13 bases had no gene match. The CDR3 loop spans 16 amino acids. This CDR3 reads CASSAVAGGPGDEQFF. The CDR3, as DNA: TGTGCCAGCAGCGCCGTTGCGGGAGGGCCGGGGGATGAGCAGTTCTTC.

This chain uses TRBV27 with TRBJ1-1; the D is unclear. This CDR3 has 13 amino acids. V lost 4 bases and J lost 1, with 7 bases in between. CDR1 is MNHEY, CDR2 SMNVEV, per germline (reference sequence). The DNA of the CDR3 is TGTGCCAGCAGTTACCGCCAGAACACTGAAGCTTTCTTT. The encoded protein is CASSYRQNTEAFF.

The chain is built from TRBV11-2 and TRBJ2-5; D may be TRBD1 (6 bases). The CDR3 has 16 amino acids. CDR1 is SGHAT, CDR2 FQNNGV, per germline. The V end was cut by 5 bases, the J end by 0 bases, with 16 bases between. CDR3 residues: CASSTPRGHHQETQYF. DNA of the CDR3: TGTGCCAGCAGCACCCCTCGGGGACATCACCAAGAGACCCAGTACTTC.

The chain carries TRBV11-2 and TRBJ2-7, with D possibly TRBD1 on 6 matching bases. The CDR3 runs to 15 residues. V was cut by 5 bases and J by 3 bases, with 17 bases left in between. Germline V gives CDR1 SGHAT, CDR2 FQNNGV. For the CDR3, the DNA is TGTGCCAGCAGCGCCACATCAAGACAGGTCTACGAGCAGTACTTC. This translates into CASSATSRQVYEQYF.

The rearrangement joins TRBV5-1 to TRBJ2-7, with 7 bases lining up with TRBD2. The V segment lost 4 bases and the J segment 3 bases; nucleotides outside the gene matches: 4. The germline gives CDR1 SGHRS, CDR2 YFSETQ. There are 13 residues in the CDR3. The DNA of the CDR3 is TGCGCCAGCAGCCGGGACTACATCTACGAGCAGTACTTC. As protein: CASSRDYIYEQYF. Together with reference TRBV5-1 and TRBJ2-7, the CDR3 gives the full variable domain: KAGVTQTPRYLIKTRGQQVTLSCSPISGHRSVSWYQQTPGQGLQFLFEYFSETQRNKGNFPGRFSGRQFSNSRSEMNVSTLELGDSALYLCASSRDYIYEQYFGPGTRLTVT.

CDR3 coding DNA: TGTGCCAGCAGCCAAATCGCTAGCGGATACACCGGGGAGCTGTTTTTT. This gives the protein CASSQIASGYTGELFF. V gene TRBV14 combines with J gene TRBJ2-2, with TRBD2 identical over 7 bases. With V trimmed by 2 bases and J by 3 bases, 6 bases remained unmatched. The CDR3 length is 16 residues. From germline, CDR1 is SGHDN and CDR2 FVKESK.

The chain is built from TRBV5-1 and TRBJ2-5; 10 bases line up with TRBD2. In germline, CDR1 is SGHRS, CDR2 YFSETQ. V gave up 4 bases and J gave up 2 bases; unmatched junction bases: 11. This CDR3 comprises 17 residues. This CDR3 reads CASSPSIAGGRQETQYF. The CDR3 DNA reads TGCGCCAGCAGCCCCTCGATAGCGGGAGGTCGACAAGAGACCCAGTACTTC.

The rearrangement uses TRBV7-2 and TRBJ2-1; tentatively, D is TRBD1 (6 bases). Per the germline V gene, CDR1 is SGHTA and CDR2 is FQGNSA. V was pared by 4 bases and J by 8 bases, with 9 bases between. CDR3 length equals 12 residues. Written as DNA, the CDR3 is TGTGCCAGCAGCTACAGGGTCTATGAGCAGTTCTTC. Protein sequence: CASSYRVYEQFF.

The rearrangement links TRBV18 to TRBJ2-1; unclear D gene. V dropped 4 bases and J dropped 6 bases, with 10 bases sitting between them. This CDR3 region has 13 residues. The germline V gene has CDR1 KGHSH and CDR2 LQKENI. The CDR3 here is CASSRATVNEQFF. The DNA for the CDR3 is TGTGCCAGCTCACGTGCTACCGTCAATGAGCAGTTCTTC.

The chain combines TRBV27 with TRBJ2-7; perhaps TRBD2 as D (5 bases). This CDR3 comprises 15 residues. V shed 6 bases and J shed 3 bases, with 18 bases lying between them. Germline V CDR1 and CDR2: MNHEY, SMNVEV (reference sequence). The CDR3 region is CASRQGGGRLYEQYF. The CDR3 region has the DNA TGTGCCAGCAGGCAAGGAGGTGGGAGACTCTACGAGCAGTACTTC.

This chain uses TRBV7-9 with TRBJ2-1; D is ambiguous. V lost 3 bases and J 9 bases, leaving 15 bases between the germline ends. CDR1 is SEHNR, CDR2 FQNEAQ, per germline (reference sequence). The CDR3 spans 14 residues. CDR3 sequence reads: CASSFWTDSSEQFF. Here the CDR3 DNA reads TGTGCCAGCAGCTTCTGGACCGATTCGAGTGAGCAGTTCTTC.

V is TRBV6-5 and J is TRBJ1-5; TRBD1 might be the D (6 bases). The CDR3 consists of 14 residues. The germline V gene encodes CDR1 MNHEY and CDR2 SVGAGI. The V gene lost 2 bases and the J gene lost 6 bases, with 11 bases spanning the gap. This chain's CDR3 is CASSYRGDAQPQHF. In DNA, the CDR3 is TGTGCCAGCAGTTACAGGGGGGACGCTCAGCCCCAGCATTTT.